This T cell receptor beta chain was recovered during a study of blood T cell repertoires in COVID-19. Produced via immunoSEQ multiplex PCR; TCRdb's table is partial and in-frame only. The table records over 70,000 clones, roughly 80% of them present only once. The germline gives CDR1 MNHEY, CDR2 SVGAGI. The CDR3 spans 15 residues. Trimming pared 2 bases from V and 2 bases from J, leaving 9 bases between. The sequence was obtained from a human donor in a cohort sampled during active COVID-19. J is TRBJ2-2 and V is TRBV6-5; D is ambiguous. Source material: peripheral blood. The CDR3 reads CASSYATRNTGELFF. DNA for the CDR3: TGTGCCAGCAGTTACGCCACAAGAAACACCGGGGAGCTGTTTTTT.